The clone carrying this T cell receptor (beta chain) was seen a few times. What it recognizes is unknown. This sample is drawn from a study of identical twins. Study-level findings and limits: For zero-insertion analyses, partial confounding could come from invariant MAIT and iNKT cells.

TCRdb passed the 5' RACE reads through MiXCR, listing each CDR3 protein once. Among over 600,000 distinct CDR3 sequences listed, around 21% were seen once. With V trimmed by 6 bases and J by 5 bases, 7 bases remained unmatched. CDR1 and CDR2 from the germline V gene are MNHNS and SASEGT. This CDR3 comprises 14 residues. The data also belong to a second study, concerning T cells expressing NK-cell markers. As reported in that work: In the group of eight sequenced donors, seven were HCMV-seropositive and one was seronegative.

The sequence came from a woman aged 18-29 years in good health. This sequence joins TRBV6-1 and TRBJ1-2; TRBD1 matches 9 bases. The sequencing sample was made of PBMCs. CDR3 sequence reads: CASRDRGDGYGYTF. CDR3 DNA sequence: TGTGCCAGCAGGGACAGGGGAGACGGGTATGGCTACACCTTC.